These 28 T cell receptor beta chains were all obtained from the same sample, sequenced in a study of CD8 T cells in ankylosing spondylitis. TCRdb reanalysed the 5' RACE reads using MiXCR and keeps one entry per CDR3 protein. In the table there are around 490,000 distinct CDR3 sequences, under 5.5% of which are singletons. For these receptors, no antigen is known. Findings and caveats of the study: It appeared that ankylosing spondylitis blood was characterized by a TCR beta motif of several highly homologous variants.

The sequencing sample was made of blood, either unsorted or a sorted T cell fraction (not recorded which). These receptors were obtained from a male donor with ankylosing spondylitis.

This clonotype was seen many times. The rearrangement joins TRBV5-1 to TRBJ1-3, with D unresolved. Trimming cost V 5 bases and J 0 bases, with 15 bases left between them. The germline gives CDR1 SGHRS, CDR2 YFSETQ. The CDR3 is 16 residues long. CDR3 amino acids: CASSSVGLGSGNTIYF. In DNA, the CDR3 is TGCGCCAGCAGTTCCGTTGGACTGGGCTCTGGAAACACCATATATTTT.

This clonotype was counted at least ten times. The V and J genes are TRBV5-1 and TRBJ2-3, with D tentatively TRBD2 (6 bases). CDR1 and CDR2 from the germline V gene are SGHRS and YFSETQ. Trimming removed 7 bases at V and 0 bases at J, with 12 bases between. The CDR3 sequence is 14 residues long. CDR3 coding DNA: TGCGCCAGCCGGCGGGGCCCTAGCACAGATACGCAGTATTTT. Encoded protein: CASRRGPSTDTQYF.

This clonotype appeared many times. The rearrangement joins TRBV7-9 to TRBJ1-6; the match to TRBD1 covers 7 bases. V lost 4 bases and J lost 10; bases outside the gene matches: 13. Germline V lookup: CDR1 SEHNR, CDR2 FQNEAQ (reference sequence). The CDR3 consists of 16 residues. As DNA, the CDR3 is TGTGCCAGCAGCTATTACGGGGACAGTTTCAACTCACCCCTCCACTTT. As protein: CASSYYGDSFNSPLHF.

This clonotype has at least ten counts. V and J are TRBV20-1 and TRBJ1-3; D not resolved. V was cut by 3 bases and J by 3 bases, with 9 bases left in between. The CDR3 consists of 13 residues. The germline V gene has CDR1 DFQATT and CDR2 SNEGSKA (reference sequence). The DNA of the CDR3 is TGCAGTGCTAGGCCAGCGATTGGAAACACCATATATTTT. Translating it yields CSARPAIGNTIYF.

At least ten counts were recorded for this clonotype. V and J are TRBV5-6 and TRBJ1-4, with D uncertain. Germline CDR1 reads SGHDT; CDR2 reads YYEEEE. Deletions cut 0 bases from V and 6 bases from J, with 12 bases between. This CDR3 contains 15 residues. The CDR3 protein is CASSLVGLSDEKLFF. The CDR3 region has the DNA TGTGCCAGCAGCTTGGTTGGGCTCAGCGATGAAAAACTGTTTTTT.

This clonotype was seen at least ten times. V and J are TRBV7-2 and TRBJ2-4, with 12 bases aligning to TRBD2. Germline V gene sequence: CDR1 SGHTA, CDR2 FQGNSA. The length of the CDR3 is 16 residues. V shed 5 bases and J 9 bases; nucleotides not matched to a gene: 11. CDR3 residues: CASSVTSGRRFGIQYF. CDR3 sequence (DNA): TGTGCCAGCAGCGTCACTAGCGGGAGGCGATTTGGCATTCAGTACTTC.

There are many counts of this clonotype. This chain joins TRBV20-1 and TRBJ2-5; 8 nucleotides align to TRBD1. Germline CDR1 DFQATT, CDR2 SNEGSKA (reference sequence). V was pared by 6 bases and J by 5 bases, with 5 bases of the junction left unmatched. This CDR3 is built from 12 residues. This chain's CDR3 is CSATGTGETQYF. CDR3 in DNA: TGCAGTGCCACCGGGACAGGCGAGACCCAGTACTTC.

This clonotype has just a few counts. The chain employs TRBV7-2 and TRBJ2-3; D possibly uses TRBD1 or TRBD2 (5 bases each). Germline CDR1 is SGHTA and CDR2 is FQGNSA. V dropped 5 bases and J dropped 4 bases, with 22 bases sitting between them. The CDR3 runs 17 residues. The chain's CDR3 is CASSPRGRIQPPDTQYF. In DNA, the CDR3 is TGTGCCAGCAGCCCGAGGGGCAGAATCCAGCCCCCAGATACGCAGTATTTT.

The rearrangement links TRBV5-1 to TRBJ2-5, with D maybe TRBD1 (6 bases). V lost 0 bases, J lost 2 bases, and 14 bases lay in between. CDR3 length: 16 residues. Germline CDR1 reads SGHRS; CDR2 reads YFSETQ. DNA for the CDR3: TGCGCCAGCAGCTTGGAACGGACAGACTTTCAAGAGACCCAGTACTTC. Its protein is CASSLERTDFQETQYF.

This clonotype has a count of ten or more. The chain recombines TRBV30 with TRBJ2-7; TRBD1 agrees at 8 bases. This CDR3 has 12 residues. J was trimmed by 4 bases and V by 3 bases; bases with no gene match: 2. Germline V CDR1 and CDR2: GTSNPN, SVGIG (reference sequence). The CDR3 sequence is CAWRDRVYEQYF. CDR3 bases: TGTGCCTGGAGGGACAGGGTGTACGAGCAGTACTTC.

The CDR3 region is CATSAPQTYEQYF. Here the CDR3 DNA reads TGTGCCACCAGTGCGCCACAAACCTACGAGCAGTACTTC. The rearrangement links TRBV24-1 to TRBJ2-7, with D uncertain. Between the trimmed V and J ends, which lost 5 bases and 2 bases, there was a span of 9 bases. There are 13 residues in the CDR3. Per the germline V gene, CDR1 is KGHDR and CDR2 is SFDVKD.

The chain carries TRBV6-1 and TRBJ1-2; D unclear. The CDR3 runs to 14 residues. CDR1 is MNHNS, CDR2 SASEGT, per germline. V lost 2 bases and J lost 3, with 10 bases in between. The CDR3 protein is CASSETQIYYGYTF. The CDR3 DNA reads as TGTGCCAGCAGTGAAACCCAGATTTACTATGGCTACACCTTC.

V usage is TRBV13 and J usage is TRBJ2-2; 7 bases fit TRBD1. CDR1 and CDR2 (germline): PRHDT, FYEKMQ (reference sequence). The CDR3 runs to 16 residues. V lost 5 bases to trimming and J lost 1 base; unmatched junction nucleotides: 7. CDR3 region: CASSPYAGGNTGELFF. The DNA of the CDR3 is TGTGCCAGCAGCCCTTATGCAGGGGGGAACACCGGGGAGCTGTTTTTT. Together with reference TRBV13 and TRBJ2-2, the CDR3 gives the full variable domain: AAGVIQSPRHLIKEKRETATLKCYPIPRHDTVYWYQQGPGQDPQFLISFYEKMQSDKGSIPDRFSAQQFSDYHSELNMSSLELGDSALYFCASSPYAGGNTGELFFGEGSRLTVL.

This clonotype was seen ten or more times. The CDR3 protein is CASSYSEATGANVLTF. In DNA form, the CDR3 reads TGTGCCAGCAGTTACTCGGAAGCGACTGGGGCCAACGTCCTGACTTTC. The V call is TRBV6-5, the J call TRBJ2-6, with unresolved D. V was clipped by 0 bases and J by 2 bases, with 8 bases between them. Germline CDR1 and CDR2: MNHEY and SVGAGI. The CDR3 runs 16 residues.

This clonotype was counted ten times or more. V gene TRBV4-3 combines with J gene TRBJ2-7; 10 bases map to TRBD1. CDR1 and CDR2 from the germline V gene are LGHNA and YSLEER. V lost 3 bases, J lost 3 bases, and 2 bases stayed unmatched. CDR3 size: 14 residues. The CDR3 spells CASSHRDRGYEQYF. CDR3 sequence (DNA): TGCGCCAGCAGCCACCGGGACAGGGGCTACGAGCAGTACTTC.

This clonotype was recorded at least ten times. The J gene is TRBJ2-2, the V gene TRBV27; D unresolved. V lost 5 bases to trimming and J lost 6 bases, with 10 bases between them. CDR1 MNHEY and CDR2 SMNVEV come from the germline V gene (reference sequence). CDR3 length equals 13 residues. DNA for the CDR3: TGTGCCAGCAGTATTATAGCCGCCGGGGAGCTGTTTTTT. Protein: CASSIIAAGELFF.

In this sample, this clonotype turned up many times. This rearrangement joins TRBV28 to TRBJ2-1; D call uncertain. The CDR3 loop spans 16 amino acids. Germline V gene data show CDR1 as MDHEN and CDR2 as SYDVKM. V was clipped by 6 bases and J by 0 bases, with 15 bases between them. CDR3 sequence (DNA): TGTGCCAGCAGCCTTCCCTTCAAAAGCTCCTACAATGAGCAGTTCTTC. Its protein is CASSLPFKSSYNEQFF.

This clonotype was seen repeatedly, ten times or more. The chain recombines TRBV5-1 with TRBJ2-1, with D possibly TRBD2 on 6 matching bases. The V and J ends lost 7 bases and 0 bases respectively, with 11 bases between them. Germline CDR1 is SGHRS and CDR2 is YFSETQ. This CDR3 comprises 14 residues. The CDR3 bases are TGCGCCAGCCGCCGGGAGATCTCCTACAATGAGCAGTTCTTC. Translation gives CASRREISYNEQFF.

This clonotype was observed many times. CDR3 sequence reads: CSVVWDSTDTQYF. CDR3 sequence (DNA): TGCAGCGTTGTGTGGGATAGCACAGATACGCAGTATTTT. The rearrangement uses TRBV29-1 and TRBJ2-3; the D is unclear. The CDR3 consists of 13 residues. V shed 4 bases and J shed 0 bases, with 8 bases lying between them. The germline V gene has CDR1 SQVTM and CDR2 ANQGSEA.

This clonotype was seen at least ten times. The chain couples TRBV6-5 to TRBJ2-7; 7 bases are a match to TRBD1. The CDR3 totals 15 residues. Germline assignment: CDR1 MNHEY and CDR2 SVGAGI. V shed 0 bases, J shed 5 bases, and the junction held 7 bases outside the gene matches. The CDR3 is CASSYSGDRGDEQYF. The CDR3 DNA sequence: TGTGCCAGCAGTTACTCGGGGGACAGAGGGGACGAGCAGTACTTC.

This clonotype showed up many times. This sequence joins TRBV25-1 and TRBJ2-1; D is uncertain. Germline V gene lookup returns CDR1 MGHDK and CDR2 SYGVNS. The ends were cut back, 6 bases at V and 5 bases at J, with 11 bases in the middle. This CDR3 is 13 amino acids long. In DNA, the CDR3 is TGTGCCAGCAGCCTCCCAGTAAACAATGAGCAGTTCTTC. Amino acids: CASSLPVNNEQFF.

This clonotype was seen at least ten times. The chain has TRBV11-1 and TRBJ1-1; D unresolved. Germline V gene sequence: CDR1 SGHAT, CDR2 FQDESV (reference sequence). Trimming stripped 5 bases from V and 10 bases from J, with 17 bases between. CDR3 length equals 13 residues. CDR3 coding DNA: TGTGCCAGCAGCACGTCGACCTCTTTTGGAGCTTTCTTT. Protein sequence: CASSTSTSFGAFF.

With respect to this clonotype: This could be a read error, since a much larger clone is one nucleotide away. The chain is built from TRBV20-1 and TRBJ2-3, with 9 positions matching TRBD2. This CDR3 has 15 residues. The germline V gene has CDR1 DFQATT and CDR2 SNEGSKA (reference sequence). The CDR3 region is CCARGTGTSPDTQYF. DNA for the CDR3: TGCTGTGCTAGAGGGACCGGGACTAGCCCAGATACGCAGTATTTT.

The table lists this clonotype with many counts. The chain uses TRBV6-1 and TRBJ2-1, with 9 bases fitting TRBD2. The V gene's germline CDR1 is MNHNS and CDR2 SASEGT. The V segment lost 7 bases and the J segment 5 bases; nucleotides outside the gene matches: 6. The CDR3 is 14 residues long. In nucleotides, the CDR3 is TGTGCCAGCAAGAGGCTAGCGGGGCACAATGAGCAGTTCTTC. This gives the protein CASKRLAGHNEQFF.

The sample holds many counts of this clonotype. The rearrangement links TRBV20-1 to TRBJ1-3; D possibly corresponds to TRBD1 (5 bases). Germline CDR1 reads DFQATT; CDR2 reads SNEGSKA (reference sequence). The CDR3 totals 13 residues. V lost 6 bases and J lost 4, with 13 bases in between. CDR3: CSASGRSGNTIYF. Here the CDR3 DNA reads TGCAGTGCCTCAGGGCGTTCAGGAAACACCATATATTTT.

This clonotype was observed many times. The CDR3, as DNA: TGTGCCAGCTCTGCGAACACTGAAGCTTTCTTT. It is translated as CASSANTEAFF. The V gene is TRBV12-3 or TRBV12-4, the J gene TRBJ1-1, with D unresolved. Trimming took 8 bases from V and 1 from J, leaving 5 bases between them. The CDR3 runs 11 residues.

This clonotype has a count of ten or more. The chain links TRBV25-1 to TRBJ2-1; 7 positions match TRBD1. Losses at the gene ends were 3 bases for V and 4 bases for J; bases not matched to a gene: 6. The CDR3 is made up of 15 amino acids. Germline V gene lookup returns CDR1 MGHDK and CDR2 SYGVNS. The CDR3 protein is CASSDAGGIYNEQFF. For the CDR3, the DNA is TGTGCCAGCAGTGATGCAGGGGGAATATACAATGAGCAGTTCTTC.

This clonotype has at least ten counts. The chain links TRBV29-1 to TRBJ1-1; D is possibly TRBD1 (5 bases). This CDR3 is built from 12 residues. In germline, CDR1 is SQVTM, CDR2 ANQGSEA. V lost 6 bases to trimming and J lost 0 bases, with 8 bases between them. The CDR3 loop reads CSVGTVNTEAFF. CDR3 nucleotide sequence: TGCAGCGTGGGGACCGTGAACACTGAAGCTTTCTTT.